This TCR beta chain came from a study of shared clonotypes between healthy human individuals. The assay was immunoSEQ multiplex PCR, and TCRdb's table has in-frame clones only and misses some. The sample records millions of clones, 85% to 95% being singletons. The CDR3 contains 15 residues. The ends lost 5 bases at V and 2 bases at J; junction bases unmatched: 7. Germline assignment: CDR1 MGHRA and CDR2 YSYEKL. The genes are TRBV4-1 and TRBJ1-1; 8 positions agree with TRBD1. Sequenced: naive CD4+ T cells from PBMCs. The subset: CD45RA+ positively selected. The origin of this receptor is a man between 18 and 35 years old in good health. Some clones in this sample may be carry-over from other donors' samples. The CDR3: CASSTPDRGNTEAFF. The CDR3 DNA reads TGCGCCAGCAGCACCCCAGACAGGGGTAACACTGAAGCTTTCTTT.